The 26 T cell receptor beta chains reported below all come from one sample, sequenced in a study of cytomegalovirus exposure and HLA in healthy donors. The PCR used 60 Vbeta and 13 Jbeta primers. The table came from immunoSEQ multiplex PCR; TCRdb's copy has only in-frame clones and leaves some out. The table shows 120,000 or so clones, with more than 70% occurring only once. Sequenced sample: PBMCs. The receptors stem from a woman between 45 and 60 years old in good health and CMV-seropositive.

Points on this clone: The junction shows a germline mismatch at one end, possibly a read error. V and J are TRBV7-9 and TRBJ1-6; 8 bases match TRBD1. Germline V gene sequence: CDR1 SEHNR, CDR2 FQNEAQ (reference sequence). The CDR3 has 14 residues. The CDR3 region has the DNA TGTTCCAGCAGCCGTCGACAGGGGCTGTCACCCCTCCACTTT. Translated, it gives CSSSRRQGLSPLHF.

This clone was counted only a few times. The chain employs TRBV5-1 and TRBJ2-2; the D gene is possibly TRBD2 (5 bases). The V end lost 0 bases, the J end lost 6 bases, and 12 bases lay between the germline ends. The germline CDR1 and CDR2 sequences are SGHRS and YFSETQ. The CDR3 sequence is 15 residues long. CDR3 sequence (DNA): TGCGCCAGCAGCTTGGGAGGGATGAAGTCCGGGGAGCTGTTTTTT. Translation gives CASSLGGMKSGELFF.

The chain couples TRBV18 to TRBJ2-7; a weak D match, TRBD1 (5 bases). This CDR3 spans 14 amino acids. CDR1 is KGHSH and CDR2 is LQKENI in the germline V gene. Trimming stripped 6 bases from V and 0 bases from J, with 12 bases between. CDR3 nucleotide sequence: TGTGCCAGCTCCCGGACAAAGAGCTCCTACGAGCAGTACTTC. The encoded protein is CASSRTKSSYEQYF.

The chain recombines TRBV2 with TRBJ2-2, with 8 bases that match TRBD2. Germline assignment: CDR1 SNHLY and CDR2 FYNNEI. Germline trimming cut 4 bases from V and 5 bases from J; bases unmatched to any gene: 6. The CDR3 totals 15 residues. This chain's CDR3 is CASSVSGRGTGELFF. For the CDR3, the DNA is TGTGCCAGCAGTGTGTCCGGGAGGGGGACCGGGGAGCTGTTTTTT.

This chain connects TRBV27 to TRBJ1-2; maybe TRBD1 (6 bases). V was trimmed by 4 bases and J by 14 bases, leaving 23 bases between them. Germline CDR1 and CDR2: MNHEY and SMNVEV (reference sequence). There are 14 residues in the CDR3. CDR3 sequence reads: CASSSTYPGTKSTF. The CDR3 bases are TGTGCCAGCAGTTCTACCTACCCTGGGACAAAATCGACCTTC.

The chain combines TRBV30 with TRBJ1-4; 8 nucleotides align to TRBD1. Germline assignment: CDR1 GTSNPN and CDR2 SVGIG (reference sequence). J was trimmed by 8 bases and V by 1 base; bases with no gene match: 6. The CDR3 is 14 amino acids. The CDR3 nucleotides read TGTGCCTGGAGTGACAGGACAGGGAACGAAAAACTGTTTTTT. Translated: CAWSDRTGNEKLFF.

A few counts support this clone. V is TRBV5-6 and J is TRBJ2-1; perhaps TRBD2 as D (6 bases). V shed 4 bases and J shed 6 bases, with 11 bases lying between them. CDR1 and CDR2 from the germline V gene are SGHDT and YYEEEE. This CDR3 spans 13 amino acids. The DNA of the CDR3 is TGTGCCAGCAGCCCCGGGACTCGCAATGAGCAGTTCTTC. It codes for CASSPGTRNEQFF.

The count of this clone is one. The genes are TRBV18 and TRBJ2-6, with 7 bases matching TRBD2. Germline V gene sequence: CDR1 KGHSH, CDR2 LQKENI. After removal of 1 base from V and 9 bases from J, the junction contained 3 bases not matched to a gene. The CDR3 has 14 residues. CDR3 region: CASSPREGYNVLTF. As DNA, the CDR3 is TGTGCCAGCTCACCACGGGAGGGGTACAACGTCCTGACTTTC.

This chain uses TRBV5-1 with TRBJ2-3, with a possible D match to TRBD2 (6 bases). The germline gives CDR1 SGHRS, CDR2 YFSETQ. V lost 0 bases and J 2 bases, leaving 13 bases between the germline ends. This CDR3 comprises 16 residues. The CDR3 sequence is CASSLGAGLSTDTQYF. The CDR3 bases are TGCGCCAGCAGCTTGGGGGCGGGACTTTCCACAGATACGCAGTATTTT.

The CDR3 bases are TGTGCCACCAGCGACAGGCGAACATACGAGCAGTACTTC. It is translated as CATSDRRTYEQYF. V usage is TRBV15 and J usage is TRBJ2-7, with D maybe TRBD1 (6 bases). Trimming took 5 bases from V and 4 from J, leaving 12 bases between them. The CDR3 consists of 13 residues. Germline assignment: CDR1 LNHNV and CDR2 YYDKDF (reference sequence).

This clone was detected only once. The genes are TRBV19 and TRBJ1-2, with D possibly being TRBD1 (5 bases). Germline V CDR1 and CDR2: LNHDA, SQIVND (reference sequence). The CDR3 is 14 residues long. Trimming removed 9 bases at V and 6 bases at J, with 20 bases between. DNA of the CDR3: TGTGCCAGCCAGTCAGGGCTAGACCGAGATGGCTACACCTTC. As protein: CASQSGLDRDGYTF.

A single count supports this clone. This sequence joins TRBV2 and TRBJ2-5, with TRBD2 matching over 11 bases. The CDR3 loop spans 15 amino acids. Germline lookup yields CDR1 SNHLY and CDR2 FYNNEI. V gave up 6 bases and J gave up 3 bases; unmatched junction bases: 6. CDR3 residues: CASRGGTSGKETQYF. The CDR3 bases are TGTGCCAGCAGAGGGGGGACTAGCGGAAAAGAGACCCAGTACTTC.

The chain is built from TRBV5-1 and TRBJ2-1; TRBD2 might be the D (6 bases). Trimming stripped 0 bases from V and 4 bases from J, with 11 bases between. CDR1 and CDR2 from the germline V gene are SGHRS and YFSETQ. The CDR3 consists of 15 residues. The CDR3: CASSLASGRYNEQFF. The CDR3 DNA is TGCGCCAGCAGCTTGGCCTCAGGGAGGTACAATGAGCAGTTCTTC.

The chain employs TRBV18 and TRBJ2-5; 11 nucleotides align to TRBD2. The CDR3 contains 18 residues. Germline V gene data show CDR1 as KGHSH and CDR2 as LQKENI. Trimming cost V 3 bases and J 2 bases; bases outside gene matches: 11. The CDR3 protein is CASSPLAGGSGEQETQYF. The CDR3 bases are TGTGCCAGCTCACCCCTAGCGGGGGGCTCCGGTGAACAAGAGACCCAGTACTTC.

In this sample, this clone turned up a few times. The chain combines TRBV14 with TRBJ2-1; possibly TRBD1 for D (5 bases). CDR3 length: 17 residues. Trimming removed 0 bases from V and 2 bases from J, with 14 bases in between. The germline V gene encodes CDR1 SGHDN and CDR2 FVKESK. The CDR3 loop is CASSQDLAGSPYNEQFF. The CDR3 DNA reads TGTGCCAGCAGCCAAGATCTTGCAGGGTCACCCTACAATGAGCAGTTCTTC.

This clone was recorded only once. The chain recombines TRBV7-2 with TRBJ2-2, with TRBD2 identical over 10 bases. CDR1 is SGHTA and CDR2 is FQGNSA in the germline V gene. The CDR3 extends over 16 amino acids. V dropped 5 bases and J dropped 5; count of bases not matched to a gene: 8. CDR3 nucleotides: TGTGCCAGCAGCCCGACGGGACTAGCGTTTACCGGGGAGCTGTTTTTT. This sequence encodes CASSPTGLAFTGELFF.

This clone was observed once. This rearrangement joins TRBV6-1 to TRBJ1-1, with D possibly being TRBD1 (6 bases). CDR3 length equals 14 residues. The germline V and J ends were trimmed by 7 bases and 0 bases, with 12 bases remaining between them. CDR1 is MNHNS and CDR2 is SASEGT in the germline V gene. The CDR3 nucleotides are TGTGCCAGCAAGGGGACAAACATGAACACTGAAGCTTTCTTT. Translating it yields CASKGTNMNTEAFF.

The chain uses TRBV19 and TRBJ1-1; a weak D match, TRBD1 (6 bases). The length of the CDR3 is 16 residues. The germline V and J ends were trimmed by 5 bases and 4 bases, with 20 bases remaining between them. CDR1 LNHDA and CDR2 SQIVND come from the germline V gene (reference sequence). The CDR3 region is CASSLSVGQLVTEAFF. CDR3 coding DNA: TGTGCCAGTAGTCTCTCTGTTGGACAGTTGGTCACTGAAGCTTTCTTT.

The rearrangement links TRBV30 to TRBJ1-2; D might be TRBD1 (5 bases). In germline, CDR1 is GTSNPN, CDR2 SVGIG (reference sequence). The CDR3 is 15 residues long. V gave up 0 bases and J gave up 4 bases, with 15 bases separating them. CDR3 protein: CAWSVRITGGYGYTF. DNA for the CDR3: TGTGCCTGGAGTGTACGCATAACGGGGGGCTATGGCTACACCTTC.

This chain joins TRBV27 and TRBJ2-7; TRBD2 matches 14 bases. Trimming took 6 bases from V and 5 from J; bases not matched to a gene: 9. CDR3 length: 16 amino acids. The germline V gene encodes CDR1 MNHEY and CDR2 SMNVEV (reference sequence). The CDR3 nucleotides are TGTGCCAGCAGCTCCGGGACTAGCGGGAGAGGGAACGAGCAGTACTTC. Residues: CASSSGTSGRGNEQYF.

The CDR3 region is CASSQDRGFGTEAFF. DNA for the CDR3: TGCGCCAGCAGCCAAGATCGAGGTTTCGGCACTGAAGCTTTCTTT. V usage is TRBV4-1 and J usage is TRBJ1-1; the D is unclear. This CDR3 has 15 residues. Germline CDR1 and CDR2: MGHRA and YSYEKL. V lost 0 bases and J 4 bases, leaving 12 bases between the germline ends.

The V gene is TRBV29-1, the J gene TRBJ2-1; tentative D call: TRBD1 (5 bases). The germline gives CDR1 SQVTM, CDR2 ANQGSEA. Trimming removed 4 bases from V and 6 bases from J, with 10 bases in between. This CDR3 comprises 12 residues. The CDR3 sequence is CSVGPQGNEQFF. In DNA form, the CDR3 reads TGCAGCGTTGGACCCCAGGGCAATGAGCAGTTCTTC.

This rearrangement joins TRBV27 to TRBJ1-4; the D gene is possibly TRBD1 (5 bases). The CDR3 consists of 15 residues. V was shortened by 6 bases and J by 7 bases, with 18 bases between the two germline ends. CDR1 and CDR2 from the germline V gene are MNHEY and SMNVEV (reference sequence). CDR3 nucleotides: TGTGCCAGCAGGCAACTCGGGACTCGAGGTGAAAAACTGTTTTTT. It codes for CASRQLGTRGEKLFF.

Here the CDR3 reads CASSPTGGSGANTQYF. The CDR3, as DNA: TGTGCCAGCTCACCCACCGGAGGGTCCGGGGCTAATACGCAGTATTTT. The chain combines TRBV18 with TRBJ2-3; D is possibly TRBD2 (6 bases). CDR1 and CDR2 (germline): KGHSH, LQKENI. This CDR3 contains 16 residues. Trimming shortened V by 3 bases and J by 7 bases, and 20 bases separated the two germline ends.

The chain recombines TRBV4-1 with TRBJ2-7, with TRBD2 matching over 11 bases. Trimming at V came to 5 bases and at J to 1 base, leaving 1 base not matched to a gene. CDR1 and CDR2 from the germline V gene are MGHRA and YSYEKL. This CDR3 is 14 amino acids long. CDR3 nucleotides: TGCGCCAGCAGCGGGACTAGCGGATCCTACGAGCAGTACTTC. Protein product: CASSGTSGSYEQYF.

DNA of the CDR3: TGTGCCAGCAGCTTGGGTAGCGTTGGGACAGATACGCAGTATTTT. It is translated as CASSLGSVGTDTQYF. This chain uses TRBV5-4 with TRBJ2-3; TRBD2 might be the D (5 bases). CDR1 is SGHNT, CDR2 YYREEE, per germline (reference sequence). Trimming cost V 0 bases and J 3 bases, with 11 bases left between them. The CDR3 loop spans 15 amino acids.